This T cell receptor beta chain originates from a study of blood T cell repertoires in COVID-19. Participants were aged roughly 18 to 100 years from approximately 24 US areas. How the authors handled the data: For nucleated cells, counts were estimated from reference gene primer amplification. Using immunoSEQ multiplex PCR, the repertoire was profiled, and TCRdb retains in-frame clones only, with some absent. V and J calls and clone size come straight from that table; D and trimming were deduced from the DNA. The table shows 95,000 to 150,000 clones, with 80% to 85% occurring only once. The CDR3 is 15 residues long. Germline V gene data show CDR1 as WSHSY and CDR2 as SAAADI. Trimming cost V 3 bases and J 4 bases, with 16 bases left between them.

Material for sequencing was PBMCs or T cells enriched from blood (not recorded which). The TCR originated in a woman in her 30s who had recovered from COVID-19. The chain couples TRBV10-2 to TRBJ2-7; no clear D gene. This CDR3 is CASSDGERLGYEQYF. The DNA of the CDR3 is TGCGCCAGCAGTGATGGTGAGAGGCTAGGTTACGAGCAGTACTTC.